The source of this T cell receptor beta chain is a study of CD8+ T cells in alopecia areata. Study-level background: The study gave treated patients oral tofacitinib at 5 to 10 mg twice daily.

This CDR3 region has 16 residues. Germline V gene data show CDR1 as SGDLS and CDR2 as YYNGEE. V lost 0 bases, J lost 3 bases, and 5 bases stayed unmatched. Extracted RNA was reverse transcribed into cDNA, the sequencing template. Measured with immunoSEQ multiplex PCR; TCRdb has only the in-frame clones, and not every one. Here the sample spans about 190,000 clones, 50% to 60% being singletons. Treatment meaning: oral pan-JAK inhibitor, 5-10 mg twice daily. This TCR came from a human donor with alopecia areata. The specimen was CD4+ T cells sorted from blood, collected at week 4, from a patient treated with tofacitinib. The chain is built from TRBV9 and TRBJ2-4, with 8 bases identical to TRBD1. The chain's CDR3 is CASSVGPTGDKNIQYF. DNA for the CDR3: TGTGCCAGCAGCGTAGGTCCGACAGGGGACAAAAACATTCAGTACTTC.